The following is a T cell receptor beta chain sequence with its context. Its matching antigen is unknown. Both TRBC1 and TRBC2 were covered by a beta constant-region primer of two equimolar oligonucleotides. Nested alpha and beta constant-region primers with the SP2 primer drove four PCR rounds on ligated cDNA. TCRdb re-called the UMI-ligation and nested PCR reads through MiXCR, storing one row per CDR3 protein. Of 130,000 or so distinct CDR3 sequences detected, around a third appear once; the ten largest clones hold 0.9%. This entry is derived from a study of naive and memory T cell subsets. Findings and caveats of the study: Clonotypes here are unpaired alpha or beta chain sequences. In CD4 and CD8 cells, diversity dropped from naive through EMRA.

CDR1 is LNHDA and CDR2 is SQIVND in the germline V gene (reference sequence). There are 18 residues in the CDR3. Trimming took off 3 bases at V and 4 bases at J, with 21 bases between the two ends. The clonotype was recovered from a human donor in good health. The sequencing input was central memory CD4+ T cells from blood. J is TRBJ2-2 and V is TRBV19, with a possible D match to TRBD2 (5 bases). CDR3: CASSIRRAPSAFTGELFF. CDR3 nucleotide sequence: TGTGCCAGTAGTATCCGGCGGGCCCCGTCTGCGTTCACCGGGGAGCTGTTTTTT.